The 18 T cell receptor beta chains presented below share a single source sample, sequenced in a study of blood T cell repertoires in COVID-19. Data came from immunoSEQ multiplex PCR; TCRdb stores just in-frame clones and leaves some out. The sample has 95,000 to 150,000 clones; around 77% are singletons. Sequences were obtained from peripheral blood. Receptors originate from a man aged 55-75 years with active or convalescent COVID-19.

This chain joins TRBV5-1 and TRBJ1-5; weak D call: TRBD1 (6 bases). V lost 4 bases to trimming and J lost 0 bases, with 11 bases between them. Germline V gene data show CDR1 as SGHRS and CDR2 as YFSETQ. CDR3 size: 15 residues. CDR3 region: CASSATGDSNQPQHF. The CDR3 bases are TGCGCCAGCAGCGCGACAGGAGATAGCAATCAGCCCCAGCATTTT.

The V and J genes are TRBV7-9 and TRBJ1-1; 11 nucleotides match TRBD1. V dropped 1 base and J dropped 4; count of bases not matched to a gene: 5. Germline V gene sequence: CDR1 SEHNR, CDR2 FQNEAQ (reference sequence). The CDR3 consists of 16 residues. CDR3 in amino acids: CASSLGDRGLRTEAFF. DNA of the CDR3: TGTGCCAGCAGCTTAGGGGACAGGGGGTTGCGCACTGAAGCTTTCTTT.

The genes are TRBV27 and TRBJ2-7, with TRBD2 as a possible D gene (5 bases). V was clipped by 3 bases and J by 6 bases, with 15 bases between them. In germline, CDR1 is MNHEY, CDR2 SMNVEV (reference sequence). The CDR3 runs to 14 residues. In DNA form, the CDR3 reads TGTGCCAGCAGTTTCGGGTATACTAGTCGCGAGCAGTACTTC. The encoded protein is CASSFGYTSREQYF.

The chain recombines TRBV6-6 with TRBJ2-1; 9 nucleotides match TRBD2. V shed 6 bases and J 7 bases; nucleotides not matched to a gene: 10. Per the germline V gene, CDR1 is MNHNY and CDR2 is SVGAGI (reference sequence). The CDR3 extends over 15 amino acids. DNA for the CDR3: TGTGCCAGCAGGATAGCGGGAGTTGGAAAGAATGAGCAGTTCTTC. Translating it yields CASRIAGVGKNEQFF.

The rearrangement links TRBV7-6 to TRBJ2-7; D call uncertain. This CDR3 is 15 amino acids long. V was shortened by 5 bases and J by 2 bases, with 16 bases between the two germline ends. The germline V gene has CDR1 SGHVS and CDR2 FNYEAQ. The CDR3 DNA sequence: TGTGCCAGCAGCCCACTCGGTGGTTCGACCTACGAGCAGTACTTC. This gives the protein CASSPLGGSTYEQYF.

This clone was observed a few times. This sequence joins TRBV27 and TRBJ1-5, with 7 bases aligning to TRBD1. The junction had 23 bases not matched to a gene; V was cut back by 6 bases and J by 6 bases. This CDR3 has 19 residues. CDR1 and CDR2 from the germline V gene are MNHEY and SMNVEV (reference sequence). In nucleotides, the CDR3 is TGTGCCAGCAGCCCCCGGGCTTATAGACAGGGATCCTTGGGTCAGCCCCAGCATTTT. It is translated as CASSPRAYRQGSLGQPQHF.

The J gene is TRBJ2-1, the V gene TRBV19; TRBD2 matches at 7 bases. The CDR3 is made up of 15 amino acids. Trimming took 4 bases from V and 1 from J; bases not matched to a gene: 4. CDR1 and CDR2 from the germline V gene are LNHDA and SQIVND (reference sequence). This CDR3 is CASSRDYLSYNEQFF. CDR3 DNA sequence: TGTGCCAGTAGTAGGGACTACCTGTCCTACAATGAGCAGTTCTTC.

This chain connects TRBV4-2 to TRBJ2-2, with TRBD2 matching over 10 bases. With 5 bases clipped from V and 3 bases from J, the junction kept 6 bases outside the gene matches. There are 16 residues in the CDR3. Germline CDR1 reads LGHNA; CDR2 reads YNFKEQ. CDR3 nucleotides: TGTGCCAGCAGCGTGCGAGCGGGAGGGTACACCGGGGAGCTGTTTTTT. Translating gives CASSVRAGGYTGELFF.

The rearrangement links TRBV29-1 to TRBJ2-1; 10 bases agree with TRBD2. CDR1 SQVTM and CDR2 ANQGSEA come from the germline V gene. The trim removed 8 bases at V and 3 bases at J, leaving 7 bases unmatched. This CDR3 comprises 14 residues. CDR3 DNA sequence: TGCAGCTTCCGTTGGACTAGCGGCTACAATGAGCAGTTCTTC. Its protein is CSFRWTSGYNEQFF.

This chain uses TRBV5-5 with TRBJ2-2; TRBD1 might be the D (6 bases). V lost 4 bases, J lost 1 base, and 14 bases lay in between. In germline, CDR1 is SGHKS, CDR2 YYEKEE (reference sequence). The CDR3 totals 16 residues. In nucleotides, the CDR3 is TGTGCCAGCAGCCCCGCAGGGGCACTGAACACCGGGGAGCTGTTTTTT. Its translation is CASSPAGALNTGELFF.

V is TRBV27 and J is TRBJ1-1, with D uncertain. Germline V CDR1 and CDR2: MNHEY, SMNVEV (reference sequence). Between the trimmed V and J ends, which lost 6 bases and 8 bases, there was a span of 13 bases. This CDR3 has 12 residues. The CDR3 nucleotides read TGTGCCAGCAGACTACCCGGGAAAGAAGCTTTCTTT. This encodes CASRLPGKEAFF.

This sequence joins TRBV15 and TRBJ2-7; TRBD1 is a possible D gene (6 bases). CDR1 is LNHNV and CDR2 is YYDKDF in the germline V gene (reference sequence). This CDR3 has 14 amino acids. Trimming left V 0 bases short and J 2 bases short, with 8 bases between. The CDR3, as DNA: TGTGCCACCAGCAGAGACAGGGGTCCCTACGAGCAGTACTTC. Encoded protein: CATSRDRGPYEQYF. Filled out from reference TRBV15 and TRBJ2-7, the complete variable domain reads DAMVIQNPRYQVTQFGKPVTLSCSQTLNHNVMYWYQQKSSQAPKLLFHYYDKDFNNEADTPDNFQSRRPNTSFCFLDIRSPGLGDTAMYLCATSRDRGPYEQYFGPGTRLTVT.

The J gene is TRBJ1-4, the V gene TRBV27, with 9 bases aligning to TRBD1. Germline values: CDR1 MNHEY, CDR2 SMNVEV (reference sequence). Trimming removed 5 bases from V and 10 bases from J; junction bases left unmatched: 8. This CDR3 has 14 residues. The CDR3 reads CASSGDRAGGKLFF. The CDR3 coding sequence is TGTGCCAGCAGTGGGGACAGGGCAGGTGGAAAACTGTTTTTT.

The chain employs TRBV6-6 and TRBJ2-3; D possibly corresponds to TRBD2 (5 bases). The CDR3 is 17 residues long. CDR1 and CDR2 from the germline V gene are MNHNY and SVGAGI (reference sequence). V lost 5 bases and J 4 bases, leaving 22 bases between the germline ends. The chain's CDR3 is CASSPARFLALADTQYF. As DNA, the CDR3 is TGTGCCAGCAGTCCCGCACGGTTTCTAGCCCTCGCAGATACGCAGTATTTT.

This clone was detected a few times. The chain has TRBV27 and TRBJ2-5, with 15 positions matching TRBD2. The CDR3 consists of 15 residues. Germline lookup yields CDR1 MNHEY and CDR2 SMNVEV (reference sequence). Losses at the gene ends were 2 bases for V and 8 bases for J; bases not matched to a gene: 3. The CDR3 region is CASSLLGLAGGTQYF. The DNA of the CDR3 is TGTGCCAGCAGTTTACTGGGACTAGCGGGAGGAACCCAGTACTTC.

The chain is built from TRBV6-4 and TRBJ2-3, with no clear D. Germline assignment: CDR1 MRHNA and CDR2 SNTAGT. CDR3 size: 14 residues. V gave up 0 bases and J gave up 1 base, with 5 bases separating them. The CDR3 DNA sequence: TGTGCCAGCAGTGACTCAGCCCGCACAGATACGCAGTATTTT. Amino acids: CASSDSARTDTQYF.

This clone was seen a single time. V and J are TRBV19 and TRBJ1-2; 7 positions match TRBD1. Looked up from germline, CDR1 is LNHDA and CDR2 is SQIVND (reference sequence). V dropped 5 bases and J dropped 4; count of bases not matched to a gene: 4. The CDR3 is 13 amino acids. CDR3 DNA: TGTGCCAGTAGTCTACAGGGGCCCTATGGCTACACCTTC. Its translation: CASSLQGPYGYTF.

The gene calls are TRBV2 and TRBJ1-1; TRBD1 matches at 8 bases. Germline loops: CDR1 SNHLY, CDR2 FYNNEI. V dropped 7 bases and J dropped 8; count of bases not matched to a gene: 9. The CDR3 spans 13 residues. The CDR3 sequence: CASTFQGAAEAFF. Written as DNA, the CDR3 is TGTGCCAGCACCTTTCAGGGGGCCGCAGAAGCTTTCTTT.